This T cell receptor (beta chain) comes out of a study of T cell changes during pregnancy in multiple sclerosis. The repertoire was sequenced with immunoSEQ multiplex PCR; TCRdb's copy has only in-frame clones and lacks some. Among around 50,000 clones listed, about 90% were seen once. Germline V gene lookup returns CDR1 LNHDA and CDR2 SQIVND (reference sequence). There are 17 residues in the CDR3. With V trimmed by 6 bases and J by 2 bases, 12 bases remained unmatched. Sequences were derived from CD4+ T cells from peripheral blood mononuclear cells, sampled after pregnancy. The sequence was obtained from a female donor with multiple sclerosis, enrolled in a pregnancy study. The chain couples TRBV19 to TRBJ1-5, with 8 bases identical to TRBD1. CDR3 nucleotide sequence: TGTGCCAGTAGAACTGGAGGCAGGGGGCCTGGCAATCAGCCCCAGCATTTT. Amino acid sequence: CASRTGGRGPGNQPQHF.